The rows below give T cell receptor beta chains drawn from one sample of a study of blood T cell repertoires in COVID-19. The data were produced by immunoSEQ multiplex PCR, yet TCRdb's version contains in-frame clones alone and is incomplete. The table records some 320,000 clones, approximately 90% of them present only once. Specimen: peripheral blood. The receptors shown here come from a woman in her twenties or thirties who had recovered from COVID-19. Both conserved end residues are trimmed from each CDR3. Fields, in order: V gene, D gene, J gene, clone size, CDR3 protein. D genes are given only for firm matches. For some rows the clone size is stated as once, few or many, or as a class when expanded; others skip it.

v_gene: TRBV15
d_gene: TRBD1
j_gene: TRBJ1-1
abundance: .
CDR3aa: ATSRDQRTGTAF

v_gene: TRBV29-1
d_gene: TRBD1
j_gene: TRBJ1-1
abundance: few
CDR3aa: SVDHGTGGTEAF

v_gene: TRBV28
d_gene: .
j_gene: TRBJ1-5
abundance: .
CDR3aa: ASSLGRYSNQPQH

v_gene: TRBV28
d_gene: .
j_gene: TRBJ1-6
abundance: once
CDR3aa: ASSQARGFGSPLH

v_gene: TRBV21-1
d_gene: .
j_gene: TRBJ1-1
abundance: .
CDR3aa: ASSKDYLGQGMNTEAF

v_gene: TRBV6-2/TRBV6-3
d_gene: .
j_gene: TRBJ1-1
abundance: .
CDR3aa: ASSQDSWEREAF

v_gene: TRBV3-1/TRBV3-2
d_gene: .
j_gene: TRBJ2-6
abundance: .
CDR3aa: ASSQEQGEVAGANVLT

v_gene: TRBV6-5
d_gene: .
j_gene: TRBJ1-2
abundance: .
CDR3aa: ASRTGDYGYT

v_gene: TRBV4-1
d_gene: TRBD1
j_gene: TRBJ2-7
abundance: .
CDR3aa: ASSQGDRYEQY

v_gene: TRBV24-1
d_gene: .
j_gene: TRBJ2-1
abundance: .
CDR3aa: ATSPTSSAPINEQF

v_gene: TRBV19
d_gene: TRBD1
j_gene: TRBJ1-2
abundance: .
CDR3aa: ASSPGTAPRS

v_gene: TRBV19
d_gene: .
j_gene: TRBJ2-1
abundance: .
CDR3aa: ASSPSVWRKQF

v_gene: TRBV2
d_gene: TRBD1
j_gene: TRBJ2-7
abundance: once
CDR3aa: ASNSRTGVGEQY

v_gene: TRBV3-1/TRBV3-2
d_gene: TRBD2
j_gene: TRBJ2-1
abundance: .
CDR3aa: ASSQGLASGEQF

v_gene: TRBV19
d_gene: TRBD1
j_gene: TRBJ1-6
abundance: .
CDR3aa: ASSHRDRGNSPLH

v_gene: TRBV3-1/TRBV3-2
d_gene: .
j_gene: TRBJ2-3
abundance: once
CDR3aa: ASSHSGTGSDTQY

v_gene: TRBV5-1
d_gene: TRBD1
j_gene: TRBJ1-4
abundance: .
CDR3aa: ASRADRGGEKLF

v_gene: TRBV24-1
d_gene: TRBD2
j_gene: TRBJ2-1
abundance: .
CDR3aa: ATSDPIAGPFLGEQF

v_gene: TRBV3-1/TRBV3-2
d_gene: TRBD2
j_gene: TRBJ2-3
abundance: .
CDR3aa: ASSRGLAGGRGTDTQY

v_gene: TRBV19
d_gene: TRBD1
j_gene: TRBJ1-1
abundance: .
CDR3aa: ASSAHPPDRVVGNTEAF

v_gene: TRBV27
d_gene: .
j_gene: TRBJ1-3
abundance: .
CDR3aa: ASSFSGGGNTIY

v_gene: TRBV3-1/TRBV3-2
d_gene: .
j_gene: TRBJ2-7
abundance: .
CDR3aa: ASSRAEVYEQY